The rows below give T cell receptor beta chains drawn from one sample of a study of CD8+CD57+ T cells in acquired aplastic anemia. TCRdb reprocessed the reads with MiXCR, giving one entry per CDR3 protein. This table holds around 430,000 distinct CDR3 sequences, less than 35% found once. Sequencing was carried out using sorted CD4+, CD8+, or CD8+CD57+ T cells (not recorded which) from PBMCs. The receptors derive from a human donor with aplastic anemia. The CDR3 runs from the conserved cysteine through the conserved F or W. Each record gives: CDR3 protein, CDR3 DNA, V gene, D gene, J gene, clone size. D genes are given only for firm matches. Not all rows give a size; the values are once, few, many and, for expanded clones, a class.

CDR3 protein: CASSPRETEETQYF
CDR3 DNA: TGTGCCAGCAGTCCTAGGGAGACGGAAGAGACCCAGTACTTC
V gene: TRBV12-3/TRBV12-4
D gene: .
J gene: TRBJ2-5
clone size: .

CDR3 protein: CATSSSPGQGHNEQFF
CDR3 DNA: TGTGCCACCAGCAGTTCACCGGGACAGGGACATAATGAGCAGTTCTTC
V gene: TRBV15
D gene: TRBD1
J gene: TRBJ2-1
clone size: .

CDR3 protein: CASRPGSGELFF
CDR3 DNA: TGTGCCAGCAGGCCGGGGTCCGGGGAGCTGTTTTTT
V gene: TRBV10-3
D gene: .
J gene: TRBJ2-2
clone size: .

CDR3 protein: CASSLGLAGGNVSSYEQYF
CDR3 DNA: TGCGCCAGCAGCTTGGGTCTAGCGGGAGGGAATGTAAGCTCCTACGAGCAGTACTTC
V gene: TRBV5-1
D gene: TRBD2
J gene: TRBJ2-7
clone size: few

CDR3 protein: CASSLADFTDTQYF
CDR3 DNA: TGTGCCAGCAGCTTGGCCGACTTCACAGATACGCAGTATTTT
V gene: TRBV2
D gene: .
J gene: TRBJ2-3
clone size: .

CDR3 protein: CASSIGTSGGPYNEQFF
CDR3 DNA: TGTGCCAGTAGTATAGGAACATCCGGGGGGCCCTACAATGAGCAGTTCTTC
V gene: TRBV19
D gene: .
J gene: TRBJ2-1
clone size: few

CDR3 protein: CASSFDSGRKLFF
CDR3 DNA: TGCGCCAGCAGCTTTGACTCTGGGAGGAAACTGTTTTTT
V gene: TRBV5-1
D gene: .
J gene: TRBJ1-4
clone size: few

CDR3 protein: CASTPNGGGTDTQYF
CDR3 DNA: TGTGCCAGCACCCCGAATGGTGGGGGCACAGATACGCAGTATTTT
V gene: TRBV11-2
D gene: .
J gene: TRBJ2-3
clone size: many

CDR3 protein: CASSQDRIETQYF
CDR3 DNA: TGTGCCAGCAGCCAAGACAGGATAGAGACCCAGTACTTC
V gene: TRBV14
D gene: .
J gene: TRBJ2-5
clone size: few

CDR3 protein: CASSRGVREASPLHF
CDR3 DNA: TGTGCCAGCAGCCGAGGGGTCAGGGAAGCTTCACCCCTCCACTTT
V gene: TRBV13
D gene: .
J gene: TRBJ1-6
clone size: .

CDR3 protein: CASSLIPDDGYTF
CDR3 DNA: TGTGCCAGCAGCTTAATTCCCGACGATGGCTACACCTTC
V gene: TRBV7-3
D gene: .
J gene: TRBJ1-2
clone size: many

CDR3 protein: CATSREGTGLGGHQPQHF
CDR3 DNA: TGTGCCACCAGCAGAGAGGGGACAGGGTTGGGAGGACACCAGCCCCAGCATTTT
V gene: TRBV15
D gene: TRBD1
J gene: TRBJ1-5
clone size: .

CDR3 protein: CASSYSGRYEQYF
CDR3 DNA: TGTGCCAGCAGTTATTCCGGTCGATACGAGCAGTACTTC
V gene: TRBV7-2
D gene: .
J gene: TRBJ2-7
clone size: .

CDR3 protein: CASSENSDSGNQPQHF
CDR3 DNA: TGTGCCAGCAGTGAAAACTCCGATTCGGGCAATCAGCCCCAGCATTTT
V gene: TRBV10-3
D gene: .
J gene: TRBJ1-5
clone size: .

CDR3 protein: CASSWAGGNTEAFF
CDR3 DNA: TGTGCCAGCAGTTGGGCAGGGGGGAACACTGAAGCTTTCTTT
V gene: TRBV27
D gene: TRBD1
J gene: TRBJ1-1
clone size: few

CDR3 protein: CASSLLGQNTEAFF
CDR3 DNA: TGTGCCAGCAGCTTGCTGGGACAGAACACTGAAGCTTTCTTT
V gene: TRBV7-3
D gene: .
J gene: TRBJ1-1
clone size: many

CDR3 protein: CASSLEGQQGHTEAFF
CDR3 DNA: TGTGCCAGCAGCCTAGAGGGACAGCAGGGTCACACTGAAGCTTTCTTT
V gene: TRBV11-1
D gene: TRBD1
J gene: TRBJ1-1
clone size: few

CDR3 protein: CASSSLQGDEQYF
CDR3 DNA: TGTGCCAGCAGCTCCCTACAGGGTGACGAGCAGTACTTC
V gene: TRBV25-1
D gene: .
J gene: TRBJ2-7
clone size: .

CDR3 protein: CASSESPGSITGYTF
CDR3 DNA: TGTGCCAGCAGTGAATCCCCAGGGAGTATTACAGGCTACACCTTC
V gene: TRBV25-1
D gene: .
J gene: TRBJ1-2
clone size: many

CDR3 protein: CASSAGWGPGQPQHF
CDR3 DNA: TGTGCCAGCAGTGCAGGATGGGGGCCTGGACAGCCCCAGCATTTT
V gene: TRBV6-4
D gene: .
J gene: TRBJ1-5
clone size: .

CDR3 protein: CASSPGDFLGGYTF
CDR3 DNA: TGTGCCAGCAGTCCCGGGGACTTCTTGGGTGGCTACACCTTC
V gene: TRBV25-1
D gene: .
J gene: TRBJ1-2
clone size: .

CDR3 protein: CSVVDGQGNTEAFF
CDR3 DNA: TGCAGCGTTGTAGACGGACAGGGGAACACTGAAGCTTTCTTT
V gene: TRBV29-1
D gene: TRBD1
J gene: TRBJ1-1
clone size: few

CDR3 protein: CASSLQGGHTIYF
CDR3 DNA: TGTGCCAGCAGCCTCCAGGGTGGGCACACCATATATTTT
V gene: TRBV9
D gene: .
J gene: TRBJ1-3
clone size: many

CDR3 protein: CASSYNRAMGGYTF
CDR3 DNA: TGTGCCAGCAGTTATAACAGGGCGATGGGGGGCTACACCTTC
V gene: TRBV12-3/TRBV12-4
D gene: .
J gene: TRBJ1-2
clone size: .

CDR3 protein: CASSSSGGGNTIYF
CDR3 DNA: TGTGCCAGCAGTTCCTCAGGCGGAGGAAACACCATATATTTT
V gene: TRBV12-3/TRBV12-4
D gene: .
J gene: TRBJ1-3
clone size: .

CDR3 protein: CSATGDGRGTEAFF
CDR3 DNA: TGCAGTGCAACCGGGGACGGAAGGGGAACTGAAGCTTTCTTT
V gene: TRBV20-1
D gene: .
J gene: TRBJ1-1
clone size: many

CDR3 protein: CASSIAKGDSPLHF
CDR3 DNA: TGTGCCAGTAGTATCGCAAAGGGGGATTCACCCCTCCACTTT
V gene: TRBV19
D gene: .
J gene: TRBJ1-6
clone size: many

CDR3 protein: CASSQILTDTQYF
CDR3 DNA: TGTGCCAGCAGTCAAATCTTAACAGATACGCAGTATTTT
V gene: TRBV6-1
D gene: .
J gene: TRBJ2-3
clone size: .

CDR3 protein: CSARVLDRAHQPQHF
CDR3 DNA: TGCAGTGCTAGAGTTCTCGACAGGGCCCATCAGCCCCAGCATTTT
V gene: TRBV20-1
D gene: TRBD1
J gene: TRBJ1-5
clone size: many

CDR3 protein: CSDQKGADGYTF
CDR3 DNA: TGCAGCGACCAGAAGGGGGCAGATGGCTACACCTTC
V gene: TRBV29-1
D gene: TRBD1
J gene: TRBJ1-2
clone size: many

CDR3 protein: CASSLDGLVVYEQYF
CDR3 DNA: TGCGCCAGCAGCTTAGACGGACTAGTGGTGTACGAGCAGTACTTC
V gene: TRBV5-1
D gene: TRBD2
J gene: TRBJ2-7
clone size: many